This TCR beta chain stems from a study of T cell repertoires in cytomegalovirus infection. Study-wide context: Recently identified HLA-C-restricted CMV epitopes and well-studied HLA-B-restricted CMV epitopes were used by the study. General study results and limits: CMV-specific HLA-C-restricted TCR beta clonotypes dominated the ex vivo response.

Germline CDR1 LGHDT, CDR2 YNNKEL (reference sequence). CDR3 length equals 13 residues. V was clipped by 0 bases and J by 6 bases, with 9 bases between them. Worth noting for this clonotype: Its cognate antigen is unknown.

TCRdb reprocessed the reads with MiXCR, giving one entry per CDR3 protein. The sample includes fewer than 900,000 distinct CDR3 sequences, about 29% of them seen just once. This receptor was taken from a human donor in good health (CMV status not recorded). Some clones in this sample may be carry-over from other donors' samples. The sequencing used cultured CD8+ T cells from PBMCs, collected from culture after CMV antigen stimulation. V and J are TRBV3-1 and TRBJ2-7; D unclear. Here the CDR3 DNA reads TGTGCCAGCAGCCAAGATATGGGCCCCGAGCAGTACTTC. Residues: CASSQDMGPEQYF.